These 18 T cell receptor beta chains were sequenced from one sample in a study of CD8 T cells in Susac syndrome. After extraction with the RNeasy kit, about 0.45 to 1 ug of the RNA was reverse transcribed using random hexamers. TCRdb analysed the immunoSEQ multiplex PCR reads with MiXCR anew, one entry per CDR3 protein. The sample lists 75,000 to 100,000 distinct CDR3 sequences; over 90% were seen once. Material: CD8+ T cells from PBMCs. The origin of the receptors is a human donor in good health.

V usage is TRBV20-1 and J usage is TRBJ2-7, with TRBD1 matching over 12 bases. Trimming at V came to 4 bases and at J to 5 bases, leaving 3 bases not matched to a gene. The CDR3 contains 13 residues. The V gene's germline CDR1 is DFQATT and CDR2 SNEGSKA (reference sequence). The CDR3 sequence: CSAMGQGAHEQYF. Written as DNA, the CDR3 is TGCAGTGCTATGGGACAGGGGGCCCACGAGCAGTACTTC.

The chain joins TRBV12-3 or TRBV12-4 to TRBJ2-2; D is unresolved. There are 14 residues in the CDR3. V was cut by 8 bases and J by 4 bases, with 14 bases left in between. The CDR3: CASLKTWATGELFF. The CDR3 DNA is TGTGCCAGCCTGAAAACCTGGGCCACCGGGGAGCTGTTTTTT.

V usage is TRBV20-1 and J usage is TRBJ2-7; 10 nucleotides match TRBD1. Germline V gene sequence: CDR1 DFQATT, CDR2 SNEGSKA (reference sequence). With 2 bases clipped from V and 5 bases from J, the junction kept 6 bases outside the gene matches. The CDR3 length is 14 residues. The CDR3 reads CSARSLGQGNEQYF. CDR3 bases: TGCAGTGCTAGATCTTTGGGACAGGGGAACGAGCAGTACTTC.

The chain couples TRBV7-9 to TRBJ1-1; the D is unclear. This CDR3 has 12 residues. In germline, CDR1 is SEHNR, CDR2 FQNEAQ (reference sequence). With 4 bases removed from V and 4 bases from J, the gap between germline ends came to 7 bases. DNA for the CDR3: TGTGCCAGCAGCTCGATGCCCACTGAAGCTTTCTTT. It is translated as CASSSMPTEAFF.

The chain employs TRBV25-1 and TRBJ1-1; TRBD1 matches at 8 bases. Germline V gene sequence: CDR1 MGHDK, CDR2 SYGVNS. The V gene end was trimmed by 5 bases and the J gene end by 4 bases; junction bases not matched to a gene: 6. This CDR3 has 14 amino acids. The CDR3 DNA reads TGTGCCAGCAGTCCCGGACAGGGCAGCACTGAAGCTTTCTTT. This gives the protein CASSPGQGSTEAFF.

The chain uses TRBV27 and TRBJ2-1; D call uncertain. V was trimmed by 6 bases and J by 4 bases, leaving 13 bases between them. This CDR3 comprises 14 residues. Germline CDR1 MNHEY, CDR2 SMNVEV (reference sequence). CDR3 sequence reads: CASSLSTLYNEQFF. CDR3 coding DNA: TGTGCCAGCAGCCTATCGACACTGTACAATGAGCAGTTCTTC.

The chain recombines TRBV29-1 with TRBJ2-2; D uncertain. The CDR3 consists of 13 residues. The germline V gene encodes CDR1 SQVTM and CDR2 ANQGSEA. V was clipped by 5 bases and J by 2 bases, with 9 bases between them. The DNA of the CDR3 is TGCAGCGTTCTACAGCAAAACACCGGGGAGCTGTTTTTT. This sequence encodes CSVLQQNTGELFF.

The chain carries TRBV20-1 and TRBJ2-1, with TRBD1 matching 9 bases. CDR3 length: 15 amino acids. V lost 6 bases to trimming and J lost 0 bases; unmatched junction nucleotides: 6. Germline CDR1 and CDR2: DFQATT and SNEGSKA (reference sequence). Here the CDR3 reads CSARDRETSYNEQFF. CDR3 DNA sequence: TGCAGTGCCAGGGACAGGGAGACCTCCTACAATGAGCAGTTCTTC.

V is TRBV20-1 and J is TRBJ1-2; 7 positions agree with TRBD1. V shed 4 bases, J shed 6 bases, and the junction held 14 bases outside the gene matches. The CDR3 contains 15 residues. Germline CDR1 reads DFQATT; CDR2 reads SNEGSKA (reference sequence). The CDR3 nucleotides are TGCAGTGCTATAGCGAGGGGGCGCGATAGGGATGGCTACACCTTC. Encoded protein: CSAIARGRDRDGYTF.

The rearrangement links TRBV25-1 to TRBJ1-1; 8 nucleotides line up with TRBD1. The CDR3 length is 16 residues. Germline CDR1 and CDR2: MGHDK and SYGVNS. V lost 6 bases to trimming and J lost 1 base; unmatched junction nucleotides: 10. CDR3 residues: CASRVRGPGRNTEAFF. DNA of the CDR3: TGTGCCAGCAGGGTCAGGGGGCCGGGTAGGAACACTGAAGCTTTCTTT.

J is TRBJ2-7 and V is TRBV7-9; a weak D match, TRBD1 (5 bases). The germline V and J ends were trimmed by 6 bases and 2 bases, with 11 bases remaining between them. Germline CDR1 reads SEHNR; CDR2 reads FQNEAQ (reference sequence). The CDR3 is made up of 13 amino acids. CDR3 sequence reads: CASSNRQTYEQYF. The CDR3 DNA is TGTGCCAGCAGTAACAGGCAAACCTACGAGCAGTACTTC.

The J gene is TRBJ2-1, the V gene TRBV27; the match to TRBD1 covers 7 bases. The CDR3 is 14 amino acids. The V gene's germline CDR1 is MNHEY and CDR2 SMNVEV (reference sequence). J gave up 2 bases and V 6 bases, and 4 bases lay outside the gene matches. The CDR3: CASRRTGAYNEQFF. CDR3 DNA sequence: TGTGCCAGCAGACGGACAGGAGCCTACAATGAGCAGTTCTTC.

The CDR3 spells CASRYHWTSGSPLGNEQFF. CDR3 sequence (DNA): TGTGCCAGCAGATACCACTGGACTAGCGGTAGTCCCCTCGGCAATGAGCAGTTCTTC. The chain couples TRBV14 to TRBJ2-1; 10 bases line up with TRBD2. With V trimmed by 6 bases and J by 6 bases, 20 bases remained unmatched. Germline CDR1 reads SGHDN; CDR2 reads FVKESK. This CDR3 has 19 amino acids.

The CDR3 nucleotides read TGTGCCAGCAGCCAGGCCTCCGGCTACACCTTC. Protein sequence: CASSQASGYTF. The rearrangement links TRBV9 to TRBJ1-2; D ambiguous. The CDR3 contains 11 residues. The germline V and J ends were trimmed by 4 bases and 8 bases, with 9 bases remaining between them. CDR1 and CDR2 from the germline V gene are SGDLS and YYNGEE.

CDR3 sequence: CASSHRGGSYNEQFF. The CDR3 DNA follows: TGCGCCAGCAGCCACCGGGGGGGCTCCTACAATGAGCAGTTCTTC. The gene calls are TRBV4-3 and TRBJ2-1; the match to TRBD2 covers 8 bases. CDR3 length: 15 residues. CDR1 and CDR2 from the germline V gene are LGHNA and YSLEER. The V gene end was trimmed by 3 bases and the J gene end by 0 bases; junction bases not matched to a gene: 1.

CDR3 nucleotide sequence: TGTGCCAGCAGCTTAGGGTCGGGTACGCAGTATTTT. Residues: CASSLGSGTQYF. The chain links TRBV7-9 to TRBJ2-3; D unresolved. The CDR3 is 12 residues long. With 1 base removed from V and 8 bases from J, the gap between germline ends came to 7 bases. From germline, CDR1 is SEHNR and CDR2 FQNEAQ (reference sequence).

The chain employs TRBV7-9 and TRBJ2-1; no clear D gene. Germline V gene data show CDR1 as SEHNR and CDR2 as FQNEAQ (reference sequence). This CDR3 spans 15 amino acids. Between the trimmed V and J ends, which lost 7 bases and 8 bases, there was a span of 21 bases. The CDR3 loop reads CASILRLTTPDEQFF. DNA for the CDR3: TGTGCCAGCATTCTCCGACTTACTACGCCGGATGAGCAGTTCTTC.

Here the CDR3 reads CASSLYDEQFF. The CDR3 region has the DNA TGTGCCAGCAGCTTGTATGATGAGCAGTTCTTC. This chain uses TRBV5-6 with TRBJ2-1; no reliable D call. Germline V gives CDR1 SGHDT, CDR2 YYEEEE. The CDR3 has 11 residues. V was trimmed by 1 base and J by 8 bases, leaving 4 bases between them.